The rows below give T cell receptor beta chains drawn from one sample of a study of blood T cells in healthy people across ages. TCRdb used MiXCR to reprocess the 5' RACE reads, holding one entry per CDR3 protein. The sample includes around 1.5 million distinct CDR3 sequences, about 35% of them seen just once. Sequencing was performed on blood. These receptor sequences come from a woman in her 30s in good health. Each CDR3 is given with its conserved first and last residue. Fields, in order: CDR3 length, J gene, clone size, D gene, V gene, CDR3 DNA, CDR3 protein. The D gene is left open where the match is weak. Not every row has a clone size; where given, it reads once, few, many or a size class.

>13|TRBJ2-1|.|.|TRBV24-1
TGTCCCACCAGTGACAGTCTTGGTGTGGAGCAGTTCTTC
CPTSDSLGVEQFF
>13|TRBJ2-7|many|TRBD1|TRBV3-1
TGCGCCAGCAGCCAGGGGGCCGACTACGAGCAGTACTTC
CASSQGADYEQYF
>17|TRBJ2-2|once|.|TRBV6-1
TGTGCCAGCAGTGTGGGGTCAGGACCTTTGAACACCGGGGAGTTGTTTTTT
CASSVGSGPLNTGELFF
>17|TRBJ2-3|.|TRBD1|TRBV5-6
TGTGCCAGCAGCTTGGGAGGGGGCCCCACCGGTGGAGATACGCAGTATTTT
CASSLGGGPTGGDTQYF
>15|TRBJ2-5|.|TRBD2|TRBV6-1
TGTGCCAGCAGTGATCCTAGCGGGGGGGCCGGGACCCAGTACTTC
CASSDPSGGAGTQYF
>17|TRBJ2-5|.|TRBD2|TRBV5-1
TGCGCCAGCAGCTCTTCTAGCGGGAGTAGGGTCCAAGAGACCCAGTACTTC
CASSSSSGSRVQETQYF
>17|TRBJ2-7|.|.|TRBV5-5
TGTGCCAGTAGCTCTAGAGGGCTAGCGAGCTCCAGGGCCGAGCAGTACTTC
CASSSRGLASSRAEQYF
>18|TRBJ2-1|.|TRBD2|TRBV27
TGTGCCAGCAGTTTAAACGGGGGGGGGACTAGCGTATACAATGAGCAGTTCTTC
CASSLNGGGTSVYNEQFF
>15|TRBJ2-7|many|TRBD2|TRBV10-2
TGCGCCAGCAGTGAGGGGACCGGGGGGGCCAACGAGCAGTACTTC
CASSEGTGGANEQYF
>16|TRBJ2-1|.|.|TRBV13
TGTGCCAGCAGCAACCAAGGGGGACGTTCATCCAATGAGCAGTTCTTC
CASSNQGGRSSNEQFF
>14|TRBJ2-7|few|.|TRBV9
TGTGCCAGCAGCCACCGGGAGTGGAGCGACGAGCAGTACTTC
CASSHREWSDEQYF
>14|TRBJ1-5|.|TRBD1|TRBV9
TGTGCCAGCAGCCCTGACAGGGACGCTCAGCCCCAGCATTTT
CASSPDRDAQPQHF
>15|TRBJ2-5|few|.|TRBV7-2
TGTGCCAGCAGCTTCCCGTTTGGAAACCAAGAGACCCAGTACTTC
CASSFPFGNQETQYF
>14|TRBJ2-3|many|.|TRBV12-3/TRBV12-4
TGTGCCAGCAGTCGGGACGGTGGTGGAGATACGCAGTATTTT
CASSRDGGGDTQYF
>15|TRBJ2-5|.|.|TRBV7-9
TGTGCCAGCAGCTTAGCCCCATCGGGTTCTGAGACCCAGTACTTC
CASSLAPSGSETQYF
>15|TRBJ1-1|few|.|TRBV11-2
TGTGCCAGCAGCTCCCCCGCAGGGTTCAACACTGAAGCTTTCTTT
CASSSPAGFNTEAFF
>14|TRBJ2-2|once|.|TRBV2
TGTGCCAGCAGGGGCAGGGCTAGCACCGGGGAGCTGTTTTTT
CASRGRASTGELFF
>13|TRBJ2-7|many|.|TRBV29-1
TGCAGCGCCACCCCGGGCCCCTCCTACGAGCAGTACTTC
CSATPGPSYEQYF
>12|TRBJ2-5|once|.|TRBV24-1
TGTGCCACCAGTGATGGACAAGAGACCCAGTACTTC
CATSDGQETQYF
>15|TRBJ1-1|.|.|TRBV5-1
TGCGCCAGCAGCTTGGAGCTAGGCCTGAACACTGAAGCTTTCTTT
CASSLELGLNTEAFF
>15|TRBJ2-3|.|.|TRBV29-1
TGCAGCGTTGTTCGGGTTGGGGAGGACTTCGATACGCAGTATTTT
CSVVRVGEDFDTQYF
>14|TRBJ2-2|.|TRBD1|TRBV6-5
TGTGCCAGCAGTTATGACAGGGGTTTCGGGGAGCTGTTTTTT
CASSYDRGFGELFF
>16|TRBJ2-1|few|.|TRBV7-9
TGTGCCAGCAGCGAAACCGATCAGAGGTCCTACAATGAGCAGTTCTTC
CASSETDQRSYNEQFF
>15|TRBJ2-3|.|.|TRBV3-1
TGTGCCAGCAGCCAGGACCCTAGCGACGCAGATACGCAGTATTTT
CASSQDPSDADTQYF
>12|TRBJ2-1|.|TRBD1|TRBV7-3
TGTGCCAGCAGCTCGGGACAGAATGAGCAGTTCTTC
CASSSGQNEQFF
>18|TRBJ2-2|.|TRBD2|TRBV10-2
TGCGCCAGCAGTGTCCCGACGGCGGGAGGGCCGGACACCGGGGAGCTGTTTTTT
CASSVPTAGGPDTGELFF
>14|TRBJ2-7|.|.|TRBV9
TGTGCCAGCAGCGTGGACCAGTCCCACTACGAGCAGTACTTC
CASSVDQSHYEQYF
>15|TRBJ2-1|few|.|TRBV5-1
TGCGCCAGCAGCCGTCTAGGGGACCTTGGCAATGAGCAGTTCTTC
CASSRLGDLGNEQFF
>14|TRBJ1-6|.|TRBD1|TRBV3-1
TGTGCCAGCAGCCAGTGGGACAGAGATTCACCCCTCCACTTT
CASSQWDRDSPLHF
>17|TRBJ1-5|.|.|TRBV28
TGTGCCAGCAGCCCGGGGGAAGGGGGGTATAGCAATCAGCCCCAGCATTTT
CASSPGEGGYSNQPQHF
>11|TRBJ1-1|.|.|TRBV29-1
TGCAGCGGGGGGTGGGGCACTGAAGCTTTCTTT
CSGGWGTEAFF
>16|TRBJ2-2|few|TRBD1|TRBV3-1
TGTGCCAGCAGCCATGACAGGGCTATGTTTCTCGGGGAGCTGTTTTTT
CASSHDRAMFLGELFF
>15|TRBJ2-7|.|.|TRBV9
TGTGCCAGCAGCGTAGGCCCCATAGTGGTCAACGAGCAGTACTTC
CASSVGPIVVNEQYF
>14|TRBJ1-2|.|.|TRBV6-7
TGTGCCAGCAGTTACTCGCCAGCCCCTCTGGGCTACACCTTC
CASSYSPAPLGYTF
>13|TRBJ2-7|many|TRBD1|TRBV9
TGTGCCAGCAGCGGGGGACAGCCCTACGAGCAGTACTTC
CASSGGQPYEQYF
>13|TRBJ2-1|.|.|TRBV7-2
TGTGCCACGCTCGCCCTCTCCTACAATGAGCAGTTCTTC
CATLALSYNEQFF